This T cell receptor beta chain emerged from a study of T cell repertoires in cytomegalovirus infection. TCRdb passed the reads through MiXCR, listing each CDR3 protein once. The data contain fewer than 550,000 distinct CDR3 sequences, about 25% of them seen just once; the ten biggest clones take up approximately 13%. The CDR3 is 15 residues long. Germline loops: CDR1 MGHDK, CDR2 SYGVNS. With V trimmed by 3 bases and J by 3 bases, 5 bases remained unmatched. The receptor was isolated from a human donor in good health (CMV status not recorded). Some clones in this sample may be carry-over from other donors' samples. The chain combines TRBV25-1 with TRBJ2-7, with 10 bases that match TRBD2. Sequenced sample: PBMCs. For the CDR3, the DNA is TGTGCCAGCAGTGATCTTCCTAGCGGGGGCTACGAGCAGTACTTC. Protein: CASSDLPSGGYEQYF.